The rows below give T cell receptor beta chains drawn from one sample of a study of beta chain features in type 1 diabetes. The repertoire was sequenced with immunoSEQ multiplex PCR; TCRdb's copy has only in-frame clones and lacks some. The sample records under 950,000 clones, about 17% being singletons. Sequencing was done on a sample of naive CD4+ T cells from blood. These receptors all come from a woman under 30 in good health. Both conserved end residues are part of each CDR3. Fields, in order: V gene, D gene, clone size, J gene, CDR3 protein, CDR3 DNA. The D gene is left open where the match is weak. Not every row has a clone size; where given, it reads once, few, many or a size class.

v_gene: TRBV7-9
d_gene: TRBD2
abundance: NA
j_gene: TRBJ2-1
CDR3aa: CASSLGSSGGRRRNEQFF
CDR3nt: TGTGCCAGCAGCTTAGGATCCTCAGGCGGGAGAAGGAGGAATGAGCAGTTCTTC

v_gene: TRBV2
d_gene: TRBD1
abundance: few
j_gene: TRBJ1-5
CDR3aa: CASSATGGSQPQHF
CDR3nt: TGTGCCAGCAGTGCGACAGGGGGCAGTCAGCCCCAGCATTTT

v_gene: TRBV6-1
d_gene: NA
abundance: NA
j_gene: TRBJ2-6
CDR3aa: CASRTAGANVLTF
CDR3nt: TGTGCCAGCAGGACAGCTGGGGCCAACGTCCTGACTTTC

v_gene: TRBV29-1
d_gene: NA
abundance: NA
j_gene: TRBJ2-7
CDR3aa: CSVGTSPYEQYF
CDR3nt: TGCAGCGTGGGGACAAGCCCCTACGAGCAGTACTTC

v_gene: TRBV6-6
d_gene: TRBD1
abundance: few
j_gene: TRBJ1-1
CDR3aa: CATRGGNTEAFF
CDR3nt: TGTGCCACCAGGGGGGGCAACACTGAAGCTTTCTTT

v_gene: TRBV28
d_gene: NA
abundance: few
j_gene: TRBJ1-1
CDR3aa: CASSSPSTGRWRNTEAFF
CDR3nt: TGTGCCAGCAGCAGTCCTTCTACAGGGAGATGGAGGAACACTGAAGCTTTCTTT

v_gene: TRBV6-6
d_gene: NA
abundance: once
j_gene: TRBJ1-4
CDR3aa: CASNSGGRDEKLFF
CDR3nt: TGTGCCAGCAACTCGGGGGGAAGGGATGAAAAACTGTTTTTT

v_gene: TRBV15
d_gene: TRBD2
abundance: few
j_gene: TRBJ2-1
CDR3aa: CATSRTSAYNEQFF
CDR3nt: TGTGCCACCAGCAGGACTAGCGCGTACAATGAGCAGTTCTTC

v_gene: TRBV4-1
d_gene: NA
abundance: few
j_gene: TRBJ2-2
CDR3aa: CASSPYTRTGELFF
CDR3nt: TGCGCCAGCAGCCCCTACACCCGCACCGGGGAGCTGTTTTTT

v_gene: TRBV18
d_gene: NA
abundance: once
j_gene: TRBJ2-1
CDR3aa: CASSPGTNEQFF
CDR3nt: TGTGCCAGCTCACCTGGGACGAATGAGCAGTTCTTC

v_gene: TRBV10-3
d_gene: NA
abundance: few
j_gene: TRBJ2-4
CDR3aa: CAISDNREYSSKNIQYF
CDR3nt: TGTGCCATCAGTGACAACAGGGAGTATAGTTCCAAAAACATTCAGTACTTC

v_gene: TRBV7-9
d_gene: NA
abundance: NA
j_gene: TRBJ2-4
CDR3aa: CASSRDYSILAKNIQYF
CDR3nt: TGTGCCAGCAGCCGTGACTACAGTATCCTAGCCAAAAACATTCAGTACTTC

v_gene: TRBV28
d_gene: NA
abundance: few
j_gene: TRBJ2-6
CDR3aa: CASSSSYGVANVLTF
CDR3nt: TGTGCCAGCAGCTCGTCCTATGGGGTGGCCAACGTCCTGACTTTC

v_gene: TRBV19
d_gene: TRBD2
abundance: NA
j_gene: TRBJ2-7
CDR3aa: CASSPLGTSAGQYF
CDR3nt: TGTGCCAGTAGCCCCCTCGGGACTAGCGCAGGGCAGTACTTC

v_gene: TRBV6-6
d_gene: TRBD2
abundance: few
j_gene: TRBJ2-7
CDR3aa: CASSSTSGSRYEQYF
CDR3nt: TGTGCCAGCAGTTCTACTAGCGGGAGTAGGTACGAGCAGTACTTC

v_gene: TRBV27
d_gene: TRBD2
abundance: few
j_gene: TRBJ2-1
CDR3aa: CASSYGTRSNEQFF
CDR3nt: TGTGCCAGCAGTTACGGGACTAGGAGCAATGAGCAGTTCTTC

v_gene: TRBV5-6
d_gene: NA
abundance: few
j_gene: TRBJ1-5
CDR3aa: CASSHGDTNFQPQHF
CDR3nt: TGTGCCAGCAGCCACGGGGACACCAATTTTCAGCCCCAGCATTTT

v_gene: TRBV20-1
d_gene: NA
abundance: few
j_gene: TRBJ1-1
CDR3aa: CSAIGFPEAFF
CDR3nt: TGCAGTGCTATCGGGTTCCCTGAAGCTTTCTTT

v_gene: TRBV7-2
d_gene: TRBD1
abundance: NA
j_gene: TRBJ1-4
CDR3aa: CASSLVYRGRSNEKLFF
CDR3nt: TGTGCCAGCAGCTTAGTGTACAGGGGGCGGTCGAATGAAAAACTGTTTTTT

v_gene: TRBV6-5
d_gene: TRBD2
abundance: few
j_gene: TRBJ2-1
CDR3aa: CASSYSPSGVYNEQFF
CDR3nt: TGTGCCAGCAGTTACTCGCCTAGCGGGGTCTACAATGAGCAGTTCTTC

v_gene: TRBV21-1
d_gene: NA
abundance: few
j_gene: TRBJ2-6
CDR3aa: CASRWTGLIRFLEASGANVLTF
CDR3nt: TGTGCCAGCAGATGGACAGGGCTTATTCGGTTTTTGGAGGCATCTGGGGCCAACGTCCTGACTTTC

v_gene: TRBV7-2
d_gene: NA
abundance: NA
j_gene: TRBJ2-7
CDR3aa: CASSPGHEQYF
CDR3nt: TGTGCCAGCAGCCCGGGCCACGAGCAGTACTTC

v_gene: TRBV28
d_gene: TRBD1
abundance: NA
j_gene: TRBJ1-2
CDR3aa: CASSLSGGAEYGYTF
CDR3nt: TGTGCCAGCAGCTTGTCAGGGGGCGCGGAGTATGGCTACACCTTC

v_gene: TRBV4-1
d_gene: NA
abundance: few
j_gene: TRBJ1-2
CDR3aa: CASSQASYGYTF
CDR3nt: TGCGCCAGCAGCCAGGCATCTTATGGCTACACCTTC

v_gene: TRBV19
d_gene: NA
abundance: few
j_gene: TRBJ2-3
CDR3aa: CASRVGPNTDTQYF
CDR3nt: TGTGCCAGTAGGGTCGGGCCTAACACAGATACGCAGTATTTT

v_gene: TRBV18
d_gene: NA
abundance: NA
j_gene: TRBJ1-1
CDR3aa: CASSPITSNEAFF
CDR3nt: TGTGCCAGCTCACCAATAACATCTAACGAAGCTTTCTTT

v_gene: TRBV19
d_gene: NA
abundance: few
j_gene: TRBJ1-2
CDR3aa: CASSDTGTVYGYTF
CDR3nt: TGTGCCAGTAGTGATACCGGGACGGTCTATGGCTACACCTTC

v_gene: TRBV18
d_gene: TRBD1
abundance: few
j_gene: TRBJ1-2
CDR3aa: CASSPGQGMEGYTF
CDR3nt: TGTGCCAGCTCACCGGGACAGGGAATGGAGGGCTACACCTTC

v_gene: TRBV27
d_gene: NA
abundance: NA
j_gene: TRBJ2-7
CDR3aa: CASSPIGTVYEQYF
CDR3nt: TGTGCCAGCAGTCCCATCGGCACCGTTTACGAGCAGTACTTC

v_gene: TRBV29-1
d_gene: TRBD2
abundance: NA
j_gene: TRBJ2-2
CDR3aa: CSVGTGTRGTGELFF
CDR3nt: TGCAGCGTTGGGACCGGGACTAGAGGCACCGGGGAGCTGTTTTTT

v_gene: TRBV20-1
d_gene: NA
abundance: few
j_gene: TRBJ2-7
CDR3aa: CSASSSYEQYF
CDR3nt: TGCAGTGCTTCTAGCAGTTACGAGCAGTACTTC

v_gene: TRBV7-9
d_gene: NA
abundance: few
j_gene: TRBJ2-7
CDR3aa: CASSSYELSEQYF
CDR3nt: TGTGCCAGCAGCTCCTACGAATTGTCCGAGCAGTACTTC

v_gene: TRBV7-3
d_gene: TRBD2
abundance: NA
j_gene: TRBJ2-1
CDR3aa: CASSRGGGSSNEQFF
CDR3nt: TGTGCCAGCAGCCGCGGGGGAGGCTCCTCTAATGAGCAGTTCTTC

v_gene: TRBV28
d_gene: NA
abundance: NA
j_gene: TRBJ1-1
CDR3aa: CASSLPGMNTEAFF
CDR3nt: TGTGCCAGCAGTTTACCAGGGATGAACACTGAAGCTTTCTTT

v_gene: TRBV27
d_gene: NA
abundance: few
j_gene: TRBJ2-3
CDR3aa: CASSYALGTDTQYF
CDR3nt: TGTGCCAGCAGTTACGCACTGGGCACAGATACGCAGTATTTT

v_gene: TRBV2
d_gene: NA
abundance: few
j_gene: TRBJ2-3
CDR3aa: CASSEVGVSTDTQYF
CDR3nt: TGTGCCAGCAGTGAAGTAGGGGTTAGCACAGATACGCAGTATTTT

v_gene: TRBV5-1
d_gene: NA
abundance: few
j_gene: TRBJ1-1
CDR3aa: CASSPVVNTEAFF
CDR3nt: TGCGCCAGCAGTCCAGTAGTGAACACTGAAGCTTTCTTT

v_gene: TRBV27
d_gene: NA
abundance: few
j_gene: TRBJ1-1
CDR3aa: CASSLYTEAFF
CDR3nt: TGTGCCAGCAGCCTATACACTGAAGCTTTCTTT

v_gene: TRBV27
d_gene: NA
abundance: NA
j_gene: TRBJ2-2
CDR3aa: CASHNTGELFF
CDR3nt: TGTGCCAGCCATAACACCGGGGAGCTGTTTTTT

v_gene: TRBV11-2
d_gene: NA
abundance: NA
j_gene: TRBJ2-5
CDR3aa: CASSPALAYQETQYF
CDR3nt: TGTGCCAGCAGCCCCGCGTTGGCGTACCAAGAGACCCAGTACTTC

v_gene: TRBV6-1
d_gene: TRBD1
abundance: NA
j_gene: TRBJ2-4
CDR3aa: CASNPTGGLSFVYF
CDR3nt: TGTGCCAGCAACCCGACAGGGGGCCTCTCGTTTGTTTACTTC

v_gene: TRBV15
d_gene: NA
abundance: few
j_gene: TRBJ1-3
CDR3aa: CATSMDFGNTIYF
CDR3nt: TGTGCCACCAGTATGGATTTCGGAAACACCATATATTTT

v_gene: TRBV18
d_gene: TRBD2
abundance: NA
j_gene: TRBJ2-5
CDR3aa: CASSPLLAEYQETQYF
CDR3nt: TGTGCCAGCTCACCACTACTAGCGGAGTACCAAGAGACCCAGTACTTC